This entry lists 13 T cell receptor beta chains sequenced from one sample in a study of regulatory T cells in long-lasting Graves disease. Indicated time point: persistent/refractory GD, antithyroid drugs over 5 years with positive TRAb. Extracted RNA from PBMCs served as the source of the TCR library. Sequencing libraries for TCR beta were prepared with iRepertoire HTBI primers and Arm-PCR of CDR3 regions. TCRdb re-analysed the multiplex PCR reads in MiXCR, keeping a single row per CDR3 protein. Found here are around 460,000 distinct CDR3 sequences, 20% to 25% of them singletons; the top ten hold roughly 6.9%. Source: peripheral blood mononuclear cells (PBMCs), taken when the disease was refractory, from a patient treated with antithyroid drugs. These receptors came from a female donor with Graves disease.

As DNA, the CDR3 is TGTGCCTCGACTAGCGGGAGGACAGATACGCAGTATTTT. Its translation: CASTSGRTDTQYF. This rearrangement joins TRBV30 to TRBJ2-3; 13 bases align to TRBD2. CDR3 size: 13 residues. CDR1 is GTSNPN and CDR2 is SVGIG in the germline V gene (reference sequence). The trim removed 7 bases at V and 3 bases at J, leaving 1 base unmatched.

The rearrangement joins TRBV29-1 to TRBJ2-2; D ambiguous. The length of the CDR3 is 12 residues. Germline assignment: CDR1 SQVTM and CDR2 ANQGSEA. Between the trimmed V and J ends, which lost 7 bases and 6 bases, there was a span of 12 bases. CDR3 bases: TGCAGCGCTGACCCGGGCTCCGGGGAGCTGTTTTTT. Translation gives CSADPGSGELFF.

The CDR3 sequence: CASSQGASLISGYTF. CDR3 nucleotide sequence: TGCGCCAGCAGCCAAGGAGCAAGTCTTATTAGCGGCTACACCTTC. V gene TRBV4-3 combines with J gene TRBJ1-2, with D uncertain. V shed 1 base and J shed 8 bases, with 17 bases lying between them. This CDR3 spans 15 amino acids. Germline V gene data show CDR1 as LGHNA and CDR2 as YSLEER.

This clonotype was counted at least ten times. Sequence at one end of the junction differs from germline and may be a read error. The chain joins TRBV7-2 to TRBJ1-1; D uncertain. CDR1 is SGHTA, CDR2 FQGNSA, per germline. This CDR3 has 13 residues. CDR3 amino acids: CASSLVQNTEAFF. The CDR3 DNA is TGTGCCAGCAGCTTAGTACAGAACACTGAAGCCTTCTTT.

CDR3 coding DNA: TGTGCCAGCAGTATGATGCAGGGGGACGGCAAAAACATTCAGTACTTC. The encoded protein is CASSMMQGDGKNIQYF. V is TRBV2 and J is TRBJ2-4; 7 positions match TRBD1. The CDR3 is 16 amino acids. The germline CDR1 and CDR2 sequences are SNHLY and FYNNEI. V shed 5 bases, J shed 3 bases, and the junction held 10 bases outside the gene matches.

This clonotype was recorded many times. The V and J genes are TRBV24-1 and TRBJ2-5, with D perhaps TRBD1 (6 bases). The ends were cut back, 10 bases at V and 5 bases at J, with 19 bases in the middle. Germline V CDR1 and CDR2: KGHDR, SFDVKD. This CDR3 has 14 residues. CDR3 nucleotides: TGTGCCACAGAGTCGGACACAGGGTTGGAGACCCAGTACTTC. Translating it yields CATESDTGLETQYF.

This rearrangement joins TRBV5-1 to TRBJ2-1, with TRBD2 as a possible D gene (5 bases). The CDR3 loop spans 15 amino acids. V was cut by 0 bases and J by 5 bases, with 12 bases left in between. Germline CDR1 SGHRS, CDR2 YFSETQ. DNA of the CDR3: TGCGCCAGCAGCTTGGATCTAGCCCTCCACAATGAGCAGTTCTTC. Protein product: CASSLDLALHNEQFF.

This clonotype was counted many times. The chain joins TRBV12-3 or TRBV12-4 to TRBJ1-6, with TRBD1 matching 9 bases. V lost 8 bases, J lost 9 bases, and 8 bases stayed unmatched. CDR3 length equals 14 residues. The CDR3 here is CASDAGTGRSPLHF. In DNA, the CDR3 is TGTGCCAGCGACGCCGGGACAGGGCGTTCACCCCTCCACTTT.

About this clonotype itself: The CDR3 does not close with the conserved phenylalanine or tryptophan, likely indicating a read error. The chain couples TRBV30 to TRBJ1-1; possibly TRBD1 for D (6 bases). CDR1 is GTSNPN and CDR2 is SVGIG in the germline V gene (reference sequence). The CDR3 extends over 13 amino acids. The CDR3 region is CGYDRGLNTEAFL. CDR3 DNA: TGTGGATATGACCGGGGGCTGAACACTGAAGCTTTCCTT.

This clonotype appeared once. This chain links TRBV18 with TRBJ2-4; no definite D call. Germline loops: CDR1 KGHSH, CDR2 LQKENI. This CDR3 is built from 15 residues. Trimming cost V 2 bases and J 0 bases, with 8 bases left between them. CDR3 residues: CASSPSSLAKNIQYF. CDR3 nucleotides: TGTGCCAGCTCACCATCGAGCTTAGCCAAAAACATTCAGTACTTC.

This clonotype was counted many times. The gene calls are TRBV28 and TRBJ2-2; 11 nucleotides agree with TRBD1. Germline lookup yields CDR1 MDHEN and CDR2 SYDVKM. The CDR3 extends over 15 amino acids. J gave up 3 bases and V 3 bases, and 0 bases lay outside the gene matches. CDR3 bases: TGTGCCAGCAGTTTGGGACAGGGGGACACCGGGGAGCTGTTTTTT. Protein: CASSLGQGDTGELFF.

Comments on this clonotype: This may be a read error, as it is one base from a much larger clone. The chain joins TRBV7-2 to TRBJ1-1, with 8 bases matching TRBD1. The ends lost 8 bases at V and 1 base at J; junction bases unmatched: 3. Germline assignment: CDR1 SGHTA and CDR2 FQGNSA. This CDR3 has 13 amino acids. The CDR3 loop is CASADRANTEAFF. The CDR3 DNA is TGTGCCAGCGCGGACAGGGCGAACACTGAAGCTTTCTTT.

A few counts support this clonotype. The rearrangement uses TRBV28 and TRBJ1-5; no clear D gene. Germline V gene sequence: CDR1 MDHEN, CDR2 SYDVKM. V dropped 3 bases and J dropped 4 bases, with 13 bases sitting between them. The CDR3 extends over 15 amino acids. The CDR3 nucleotides read TGTGCCAGCAGTTTCAGGTTACAGAGGAATCAGCCCCAGCATTTT. As protein: CASSFRLQRNQPQHF.